There are many counts of the clone carrying this T cell receptor (beta chain). The Seattle patients, enrolled during active infection, were followed longitudinally. This sample is part of a study of blood T cell repertoires in COVID-19. At the level of the study: Specimens from acute and convalescent COVID-19 originated in the United States, Italy and Spain. PBMCs, B-cell-depleted T cells, or T cells were the source of the cDNA or gDNA that made up the material.

Authors' methods: The assay estimated nucleated cells by amplifying reference gene primers. This table comes from immunoSEQ multiplex PCR, and its TCRdb copy is limited to in-frame clones, with some not included. That table is the source of V, J and clone size, and D and trimming were worked out from the DNA. The table records roughly 100,000 clones, approximately 90% of them present only once. CDR1 and CDR2 from the germline V gene are SEHNR and FQNEAQ (reference sequence). The V segment lost 5 bases and the J segment 9 bases; nucleotides outside the gene matches: 8. The CDR3 consists of 15 residues.

Sequencing was carried out using peripheral blood. This chain connects TRBV7-9 to TRBJ2-1, with 12 bases lining up with TRBD2. This sequence was found in a woman in her fifties or sixties with COVID-19, enrolled during active disease. Here the CDR3 reads CASSPGLAGVGEQFF. CDR3 coding DNA: TGTGCCAGCAGCCCGGGACTAGCGGGTGTGGGTGAGCAGTTCTTC. The full variable domain, rest sourced from reference TRBV7-9 and TRBJ2-1, is DTGVSQNPRHKITKRGQNVTFRCDPISEHNRLYWYRQTLGQGPEFLTYFQNEAQLEKSRLLSDRFSAERPKGSFSTLEIQRTEQGDSAMYLCASSPGLAGVGEQFFGPGTRLTVL.